This TCR beta chain was recovered during a study of cytomegalovirus exposure and HLA in healthy donors. CDR3 length: 15 amino acids. After removal of 1 base from V and 4 bases from J, the junction contained 2 bases not matched to a gene. Germline lookup yields CDR1 SGHVS and CDR2 FNYEAQ. The PCR employed 60 Vbeta primers together with 13 Jbeta primers. Sequencing was performed with immunoSEQ multiplex PCR; in TCRdb, only in-frame clones are kept and a portion is missing. The sample includes about 59,000 clones, 70% to 75% of them seen just once. The clonotype comes from a man under 40 in good health and CMV-seropositive. The chain carries TRBV7-6 and TRBJ2-3; the match to TRBD2 covers 10 bases. The sequencing input was PBMCs. Written as DNA, the CDR3 is TGTGCCAGCAGCTTAGAAACTAGCGGGGCAGATACGCAGTATTTT. Protein: CASSLETSGADTQYF.